This is a list of T cell receptor beta chains from one sample in a study of blood T cell repertoires in COVID-19. Profiled with immunoSEQ multiplex PCR; TCRdb holds only in-frame clones, not every one. The table lists about 82,000 clones, 80% to 90% of them singletons. The sample taken for sequencing was peripheral blood. These receptors came from a woman aged 55-69 years with acute or convalescent COVID-19. CDR3s include the opening cysteine and the closing phenylalanine or tryptophan. The D gene is left open where the match is weak. Clone size is given for some rows only: seen once, a few or many times, or a class if the clone is expanded.

TRBJ1-5 - TRBV30 TRBD1 CAWRIGQGSNQPQHF TGTGCCTGGAGAATCGGACAGGGGAGCAATCAGCCCCAGCATTTT
TRBJ1-3 - TRBV19 - CASSILLSSGNTIYF TGTGCCAGTAGTATTTTACTCTCCTCTGGAAACACCATATATTTT
TRBJ2-1 once TRBV20-1 - CSASGQGGYNEQFF TGCAGTGCTAGTGGTCAGGGGGGATACAATGAGCAGTTCTTC
TRBJ1-1 - TRBV12-3/TRBV12-4 - CASTPDGVTEAFF TGTGCCAGCACCCCCGACGGAGTCACTGAAGCTTTCTTT
TRBJ2-7 - TRBV7-9 - CASSHTDSAEQYF TGTGCCAGCAGCCACACCGACAGCGCCGAGCAGTACTTC
TRBJ1-4 - TRBV5-4 - CASSPRENEKLFF TGTGCCAGCAGCCCGCGGGAGAATGAAAAACTGTTTTTT
TRBJ1-2 - TRBV5-1 - CASSLNQNGYTF TGCGCCAGCAGCTTAAACCAGAATGGCTACACCTTC
TRBJ2-3 once TRBV29-1 TRBD2 CSVSGLGNTDTQYF TGCAGCGTTTCTGGACTAGGGAACACAGATACGCAGTATTTT
TRBJ2-2 - TRBV27 TRBD2 CASSPSRLAGGTGELFF TGTGCCAGCAGTCCCTCCCGACTAGCGGGAGGTACCGGGGAGCTGTTTTTT
TRBJ1-5 - TRBV6-6 TRBD1 CASLGQGGQPQHF TGTGCCAGCCTCGGACAGGGTGGTCAGCCCCAGCATTTT
TRBJ2-7 - TRBV18 TRBD1 CASSRQGAQDEQYF TGTGCCAGCTCGCGACAGGGGGCGCAAGACGAGCAGTACTTC
TRBJ2-1 once TRBV5-4 TRBD2 CASSFPGLDYNEQFF TGTGCCAGCAGCTTCCCGGGACTAGATTACAATGAGCAGTTCTTC
TRBJ2-2 - TRBV2 - CASSPFGKGYTGELFF TGTGCCAGCAGCCCTTTCGGGAAAGGGTACACCGGGGAGCTGTTTTTT
TRBJ1-2 - TRBV5-1 TRBD1 CASSHRTGEQNYGYTF TGCGCCAGCAGCCATCGGACAGGGGAGCAGAACTATGGCTACACCTTC
TRBJ2-7 - TRBV7-9 - CASSLSYEQYF TGTGCCAGCAGCCTCTCCTACGAGCAGTACTTC
TRBJ2-1 - TRBV4-2 TRBD2 CASSQTTSASEQFF TGTGCCAGCAGCCAAACGACTAGCGCGAGTGAGCAGTTCTTC
TRBJ2-7 - TRBV5-1 TRBD1 CASSPGQGILDYEQYF TGCGCCAGCAGCCCTGGACAGGGAATTTTGGACTACGAGCAGTACTTC
TRBJ1-2 - TRBV10-1 - CARDRGTGGYTF TGCGCCAGAGATCGGGGGACCGGTGGCTACACCTTC
TRBJ2-7 - TRBV3-1/TRBV3-2 - CASSQDRGMRDEQYF TGTGCCAGCAGCCAAGATCGGGGTATGCGGGACGAGCAGTACTTC
TRBJ1-3 - TRBV27 TRBD1 CASSLTWTGGSGNTIYF TGTGCCAGCAGTTTAACCTGGACAGGGGGCTCTGGAAACACCATATATTTT
TRBJ1-2 - TRBV19 TRBD1 CASRATGQANYGYTF TGTGCCAGTAGAGCGACAGGGCAGGCCAACTATGGCTACACCTTC
TRBJ1-1 - TRBV6-5 - CASLYMNTEAFF TGTGCCAGCCTGTATATGAACACTGAAGCTTTCTTT
TRBJ1-4 - TRBV28 - CASSLLGGTDNEKLFF TGTGCCAGCAGTTTATTGGGCGGGACGGATAATGAAAAACTGTTTTTT
TRBJ1-6 - TRBV6-2/TRBV6-3 - CASSYPTGRGNSPLHF TGTGCCAGCAGTTACCCAACAGGCAGGGGAAATTCACCCCTCCACTTT
TRBJ1-1 - TRBV7-6 TRBD1 CASSSDRDLNTEAFF TGTGCCAGCAGCTCCGACAGGGACCTGAACACTGAAGCTTTCTTT
TRBJ2-1 few TRBV7-9 TRBD2 CASSFSRTSVSSYNEQFF TGTGCCAGCAGCTTTAGCAGGACTAGCGTTAGCTCCTACAATGAGCAGTTCTTC